These T cell receptor beta chains were read from a single sample in a study of blood T cell repertoires in COVID-19. The protocol was immunoSEQ multiplex PCR, while the TCRdb copy is restricted to in-frame clones and leaves out a portion. The sample yields about 190,000 clones, about four fifths seen once. Sequenced input: peripheral blood. The receptors derive from a man aged 60 to 69 with acute or convalescent COVID-19. Each CDR3 is given with its conserved first and last residue. Fields, in order: CDR3 DNA, CDR3 protein, clone size, J gene, V gene, D gene. D genes are given only for firm matches. The listing skips clone size in some rows; elsewhere it reads once, few, many or a size class.

TGTGCCAGCAGTGAATTAGGGGAAGCCTACGAGCAGTACTTC | CASSELGEAYEQYF | . | TRBJ2-7 | TRBV25-1 | .
TGTGCCAGCAGCTCTACTCAGGGGAGGGGAGCTGAAGCTTTCTTT | CASSSTQGRGAEAFF | . | TRBJ1-1 | TRBV2 | .
TGTGCCAGCAGTCCTCTGGGTTCAGGGGATGCCTACACCTTC | CASSPLGSGDAYTF | . | TRBJ1-2 | TRBV25-1 | .
TGTGCCACCAGTGATCCCGGACTAGCAGGGGATCAGGAGCAGTTCTTC | CATSDPGLAGDQEQFF | . | TRBJ2-1 | TRBV24-1 | TRBD2
TGTGCCAGCAGCTTTTTTGGCCTAGCGGGACCTTTAACCTCCTACGAGCAGTACTTC | CASSFFGLAGPLTSYEQYF | few | TRBJ2-7 | TRBV7-2 | TRBD2
TGTGCCACCAGCGACGAGGGACACACATACAATGAGCAGTTCTTC | CATSDEGHTYNEQFF | . | TRBJ2-1 | TRBV24-1 | .
TGTGCCAGCAGCAGGGACAGGGCTCAGCCCCAGCATTTT | CASSRDRAQPQHF | few | TRBJ1-5 | TRBV12-3/TRBV12-4 | TRBD1
TGTGCCAGCAGTACCCGGACAGGGGAGGTCTCTGGGGCCAACGTCCTGACTTTC | CASSTRTGEVSGANVLTF | once | TRBJ2-6 | TRBV7-9 | TRBD1
TGTGCCAGCAGGGATCCAGGGGGCGCGAACATTCAGTACTTC | CASRDPGGANIQYF | once | TRBJ2-4 | TRBV6-5 | TRBD1
TGTGCCAGCAGGGCCGGCCGGGACAGGGGTCCCAATGAGCAGTTCTTC | CASRAGRDRGPNEQFF | . | TRBJ2-1 | TRBV2 | TRBD1
TGCGCCAGCAGCTTGGTTCAACTAGCGGGAGGGCAAAATGAGCAGTTCTTC | CASSLVQLAGGQNEQFF | once | TRBJ2-1 | TRBV5-1 | TRBD2
TGTGCCAGCAGCGAACACGGGACAGAGAACACTGAAGCTTTCTTT | CASSEHGTENTEAFF | . | TRBJ1-1 | TRBV5-8 | TRBD1
TGTGCCAGCAGTGTAGCTCGTTTTGGCAATCAGCCCCAGCATTTT | CASSVARFGNQPQHF | few | TRBJ1-5 | TRBV6-1 | .
TGTGCCTGGAACCAGGGGAGCACTGAAGCTTTCTTT | CAWNQGSTEAFF | . | TRBJ1-1 | TRBV30 | .
TGTGCAAGTCGCTTAGGACAGTCCCCCTACTCTGGAAACACCATATATTTT | CASRLGQSPYSGNTIYF | . | TRBJ1-3 | TRBV12-2 | .
TGCGCCAGCAGCTGGGGGGGAGGAACTGAAGCTTTCTTT | CASSWGGGTEAFF | . | TRBJ1-1 | TRBV5-1 | .
TGTGCCAGAAGCGTAGACGGACGACAGGGAGCCTCCTACGAGCAGTACTTC | CARSVDGRQGASYEQYF | . | TRBJ2-7 | TRBV5-3 | TRBD1
TGTGCCAGTAGTAGCGGACAGGTTATCAATTCACCCCTCCACTTT | CASSSGQVINSPLHF | . | TRBJ1-6 | TRBV19 | TRBD1
TGTGCCAGCAGCTTGGGTATCCGACTAGCTGTCTCCGAGCAGTACTTC | CASSLGIRLAVSEQYF | . | TRBJ2-7 | TRBV7-8 | TRBD2
TGCGCCAGCAGCCGGACAGGGAGGAATGAGCAGTTCTTC | CASSRTGRNEQFF | . | TRBJ2-1 | TRBV4-1 | TRBD1